This TCR beta chain was retrieved from a study of blood T cell repertoires in COVID-19. Study overall: T cells, B-cell-depleted T cells, or PBMCs supplied cDNA or gDNA.

Sequenced by immunoSEQ multiplex PCR; TCRdb stores in-frame clones only, minus some. The sample records more than 300,000 clones, more than 70% being singletons. Germline lookup yields CDR1 SEHNR and CDR2 FQNEAQ (reference sequence). V trimming: 5 bases; J trimming: 2 bases; junction bases outside the gene matches: 14. This CDR3 region has 17 residues. Allocation to cohorts depended on clinical history reported by the participants. Sequencing input: PBMCs or T cells enriched from blood (not recorded which). J is TRBJ1-1 and V is TRBV7-9; 7 bases are a match to TRBD1. The TCR originated in a woman under 30 who had recovered from COVID-19. Here the CDR3 DNA reads TGTGCCAGCAGCCGGAGACCAGGGGGTTCGGGAAACACTGAAGCTTTCTTT. Translated, it gives CASSRRPGGSGNTEAFF.